These 15 T cell receptor beta chains were all obtained from the same sample, sequenced in a study of T cells in Graves' hyperthyroidism and ophthalmopathy. Regions amplified from RNA transcripts were the TCR beta CDR3 regions. HTBI primers drove first-round RT-PCR of the TCR CDR3. TCRdb passed the multiplex PCR reads through MiXCR, listing each CDR3 protein once. The sample holds around 690,000 distinct CDR3 sequences; 17% are singletons and the top ten take roughly a sixth. Sequenced: blood. The receptor set was obtained from a man aged 50 or older with Graves' hyperthyroidism.

This chain links TRBV5-6 with TRBJ1-3; 8 positions match TRBD1. The CDR3 contains 15 residues. Germline V gene data show CDR1 as SGHDT and CDR2 as YYEEEE. The V gene end was trimmed by 6 bases and the J gene end by 2 bases; junction bases not matched to a gene: 7. DNA for the CDR3: TGTGCCAGCAAAACAGGGGGTTTTCCTGGAAACACCATATATTTT. This gives the protein CASKTGGFPGNTIYF.

This clonotype was observed at least ten times. The chain links TRBV28 to TRBJ2-1, with a weak D call TRBD2 (5 bases). The CDR3 totals 15 residues. Germline V gene sequence: CDR1 MDHEN, CDR2 SYDVKM. V lost 5 bases and J 9 bases, leaving 20 bases between the germline ends. CDR3 sequence: CASSKLYPRAGEQFF. Written as DNA, the CDR3 is TGTGCCAGCAGTAAATTATATCCGAGGGCTGGTGAGCAGTTCTTC.

The chain joins TRBV6-8 to TRBJ2-7; D is undetermined. V lost 6 bases to trimming and J lost 0 bases, with 18 bases between them. The CDR3 spans 16 residues. Germline values: CDR1 MNHGY, CDR2 SAAAGT. CDR3 residues: CASRRQVRIGSYEQYF. CDR3 coding DNA: TGTGCCAGCAGGCGACAAGTCCGCATCGGCTCCTACGAGCAGTACTTC.

This clonotype was recorded a few times. This CDR3 is CASSQDRVGAGIYNEQFF. In DNA, the CDR3 is TGTGCCAGCAGCCAAGATCGGGTCGGAGCGGGCATCTACAATGAGCAGTTCTTC. The rearrangement uses TRBV3-1 and TRBJ2-1; D perhaps matches TRBD2 (6 bases). CDR3 length: 18 residues. Per the germline V gene, CDR1 is LGHDT and CDR2 is YNNKEL (reference sequence). The V and J ends lost 0 bases and 3 bases respectively, with 18 bases between them.

This clonotype was seen many times. The chain couples TRBV7-2 to TRBJ2-3; no clear D. This CDR3 spans 16 amino acids. With 1 base removed from V and 4 bases from J, the gap between germline ends came to 15 bases. Germline CDR1 and CDR2: SGHTA and FQGNSA. The CDR3 coding sequence is TGTGCCAGCAGCTTAGGGGTTTACCGTCGTTCAGATACGCAGTATTTT. Its translation: CASSLGVYRRSDTQYF. The whole variable domain, filled in from reference TRBV7-2 and TRBJ2-3, reads GAGVSQSPSNKVTEKGKDVELRCDPISGHTALYWYRQSLGQGLEFLIYFQGNSAPDKSGLPSDRFSAERTGGSVSTLTIQRTQQEDSAVYLCASSLGVYRRSDTQYFGPGTRLTVL.

This sequence joins TRBV9 and TRBJ1-2; D gene uncertain. Germline CDR1 reads SGDLS; CDR2 reads YYNGEE. The CDR3 is 14 residues long. The V end was cut by 0 bases, the J end by 3 bases, with 9 bases between. The CDR3 nucleotides are TGTGCCAGCAGCGTAGGCGGTCGCGACTATGGCTACACCTTC. Amino acid sequence: CASSVGGRDYGYTF. Using reference TRBV9 and TRBJ1-2 for the parts outside the CDR3, the full variable domain is DSGVTQTPKHLITATGQRVTLRCSPRSGDLSVYWYQQSLDQGLQFLIQYYNGEERAKGNILERFSAQQFPDLHSELNLSSLELGDSALYFCASSVGGRDYGYTFGSGTRLTVV.

This clonotype was seen ten or more times. This chain joins TRBV7-6 and TRBJ2-3, with D perhaps assigned TRBD1 or TRBD2 (5 bases each). Trimming stripped 4 bases from V and 2 bases from J, with 10 bases between. CDR3 length equals 14 residues. From germline, CDR1 is SGHVS and CDR2 FNYEAQ. The CDR3 spells CASSSGPNTDTQYF. The CDR3 nucleotides read TGTGCCAGCAGCTCGGGACCAAACACAGATACGCAGTATTTT.

This clonotype was seen ten or more times. J is TRBJ2-1 and V is TRBV2; D ambiguous. This CDR3 is 11 amino acids long. Deletions cut 7 bases from V and 0 bases from J, with 1 base between. From germline, CDR1 is SNHLY and CDR2 FYNNEI. Written as DNA, the CDR3 is TGTGCCAGCAACTCCTACAATGAGCAGTTCTTC. Protein sequence: CASNSYNEQFF. Combining the CDR3 with reference TRBV2 and TRBJ2-1 gives the whole variable domain EPEVTQTPSHQVTQMGQEVILRCVPISNHLYFYWYRQILGQKVEFLVSFYNNEISEKSEIFDDQFSVERPDGSNFTLKIRSTKLEDSAMYFCASNSYNEQFFGPGTRLTVL.

This clonotype was observed at least ten times. This rearrangement joins TRBV19 to TRBJ1-2; 8 positions match TRBD1. Trimming at V came to 4 bases and at J to 4 bases, leaving 5 bases not matched to a gene. From germline, CDR1 is LNHDA and CDR2 SQIVND (reference sequence). The CDR3 is made up of 14 amino acids. This chain's CDR3 is CASSKPGQAYGYTF. The CDR3 DNA follows: TGTGCCAGTAGTAAACCGGGACAGGCCTATGGCTACACCTTC.

This chain links TRBV6-1 with TRBJ2-1; the D is unclear. Per germline, CDR1 MNHNS and CDR2 SASEGT. Between the trimmed V and J ends, which lost 4 bases and 1 base, there was a span of 11 bases. This CDR3 contains 15 residues. The CDR3 DNA is TGTGCCAGCAGTGGTACATTAAATTCCTACAATGAGCAGTTCTTC. It encodes CASSGTLNSYNEQFF.

This chain uses TRBV18 with TRBJ1-1; no clear D. Germline CDR1 reads KGHSH; CDR2 reads LQKENI. The CDR3 has 14 residues. The V end was cut by 2 bases, the J end by 2 bases, with 9 bases between. CDR3 loop: CASSPSPFNTEAFF. The CDR3, as DNA: TGTGCCAGCTCACCATCACCCTTTAACACTGAAGCTTTCTTT. The full variable domain, rest sourced from reference TRBV18 and TRBJ1-1, is NAGVMQNPRHLVRRRGQEARLRCSPMKGHSHVYWYRQLPEEGLKFMVYLQKENIIDESGMPKERFSAEFPKEGPSILRIQQVVRGDSAAYFCASSPSPFNTEAFFGQGTRLTVV.

This clonotype was seen at least ten times. V is TRBV12-3 or TRBV12-4 and J is TRBJ2-7; D not certain. V lost 4 bases to trimming and J lost 5 bases, with 6 bases between them. The CDR3 runs 11 residues. The CDR3 here is CASSWSNEQYF. The CDR3 nucleotides are TGTGCCAGCAGTTGGTCCAACGAGCAGTACTTC.

At least ten counts were recorded for this clonotype. The rearrangement links TRBV24-1 to TRBJ2-3, with 12 bases fitting TRBD2. CDR3 length equals 16 residues. Per germline, CDR1 KGHDR and CDR2 SFDVKD. The trim removed 7 bases at V and 3 bases at J, leaving 7 bases unmatched. This CDR3 is CATSVLAGGLTDTQYF. The CDR3 coding sequence is TGTGCCACCAGCGTACTAGCGGGAGGATTGACAGATACGCAGTATTTT.

This chain joins TRBV6-1 and TRBJ2-5, with TRBD2 matching 10 bases. The CDR3 loop spans 14 amino acids. Germline CDR1 MNHNS, CDR2 SASEGT. Trimming removed 8 bases from V and 5 bases from J; junction bases left unmatched: 8. CDR3 amino acids: CASLLAGTQETQYF. DNA for the CDR3: TGTGCCAGCTTACTAGCGGGAACCCAGGAGACCCAGTACTTC.

About this clonotype: At one end the junction does not follow the germline gene, possibly because of a read error. The V gene is TRBV3-1, the J gene TRBJ2-3; D possibly corresponds to TRBD2 (6 bases). This CDR3 is built from 17 residues. CDR1 is LGHDT, CDR2 YNNKEL, per germline (reference sequence). CDR3 coding DNA: TGCGCCAGCAGCCAACCCACCTCCTCTAGCGCCACAGATACGCAGTATTTT. Its protein product is CASSQPTSSSATDTQYF.